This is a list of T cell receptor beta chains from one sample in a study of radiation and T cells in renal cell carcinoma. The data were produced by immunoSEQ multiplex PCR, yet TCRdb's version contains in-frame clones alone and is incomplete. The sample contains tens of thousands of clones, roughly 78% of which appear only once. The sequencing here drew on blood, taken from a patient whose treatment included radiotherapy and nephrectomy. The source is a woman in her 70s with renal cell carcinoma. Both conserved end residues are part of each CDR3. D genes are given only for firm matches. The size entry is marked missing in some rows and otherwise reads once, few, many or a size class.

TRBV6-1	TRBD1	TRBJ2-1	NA	CAITRTGLDEQFF	TGTGCCATCACCCGGACAGGCCTGGATGAGCAGTTCTTC
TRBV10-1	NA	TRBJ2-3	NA	CASSSEDQGVSVGTDTQYF	TGCGCCAGCAGTTCCGAGGACCAGGGTGTTAGCGTCGGCACAGATACGCAGTATTTT
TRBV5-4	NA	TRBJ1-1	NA	CASSSGRLTNTEAFF	TGTGCCAGCAGCTCCGGACGACTGACGAACACTGAAGCTTTCTTT
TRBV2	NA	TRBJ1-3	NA	CASQTGYAIYF	TGTGCCAGTCAAACGGGATACGCTATATATTTT
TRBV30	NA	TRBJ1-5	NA	CAWSVGGVSNQPQHF	TGTGCCTGGAGTGTCGGGGGCGTTAGCAATCAGCCCCAGCATTTT
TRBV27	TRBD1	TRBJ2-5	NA	CASSINTGATETQYF	TGTGCCAGCAGTATAAACACAGGGGCGACAGAGACCCAGTACTTC
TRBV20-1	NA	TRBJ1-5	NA	CSAKKSGAQHF	TGCAGTGCTAAGAAATCAGGAGCTCAGCATTTT
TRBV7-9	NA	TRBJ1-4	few	CASSLELNEKLFF	TGTGCCAGCAGCCTAGAGCTTAATGAAAAACTGTTTTTT
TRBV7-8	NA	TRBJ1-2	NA	CASNTGRGRGVYTF	TGTGCCAGCAACACGGGCCGGGGGCGAGGTGTCTACACCTTC
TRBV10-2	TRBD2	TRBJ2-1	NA	CASSESIGLAGAYEQFF	TGCGCCAGCAGTGAGTCGATCGGGCTAGCGGGGGCGTATGAGCAGTTCTTC
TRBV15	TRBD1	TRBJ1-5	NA	CATSPQGIFQPQHF	TGTGCCACCAGCCCACAGGGGATCTTTCAGCCCCAGCATTTT
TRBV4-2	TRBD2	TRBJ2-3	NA	CASSQEDSGGASSTDTQYF	TGTGCCAGCAGCCAAGAAGATAGCGGGGGGGCGTCGAGCACAGATACGCAGTATTTT
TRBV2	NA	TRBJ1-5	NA	CASSLDTNSNQPQHF	TGTGCCAGCAGTCTCGACACCAATAGCAATCAGCCCCAGCATTTT
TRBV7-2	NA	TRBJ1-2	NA	CASTHPSNYGYTF	TGTGCCAGCACCCACCCTAGCAACTATGGCTACACCTTC
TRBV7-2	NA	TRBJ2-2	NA	CASSLPGTGELFF	TGTGCCAGCAGCTTACCCGGGACCGGGGAGCTGTTTTTT
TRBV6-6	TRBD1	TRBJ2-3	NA	CASSPGQSTDTQYF	TGTGCCAGCAGCCCGGGACAGAGCACAGATACGCAGTATTTT
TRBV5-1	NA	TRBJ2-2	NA	CASSLGPGRTNTGELFF	TGCGCCAGCAGCTTGGGCCCCGGCAGGACGAACACCGGGGAGCTGTTTTTT
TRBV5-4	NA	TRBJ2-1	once	CASSLASGGSSYNEQFF	TGTGCCAGCAGCTTGGCTTCCGGCGGAAGTTCCTACAATGAGCAGTTCTTC
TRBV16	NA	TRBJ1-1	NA	CASSQRANTEAFF	TGTGCCAGCAGCCAAAGGGCGAACACTGAAGCTTTCTTT
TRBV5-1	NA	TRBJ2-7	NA	CASSLVSDRNPKEQYF	TGCGCCAGCAGCTTGGTGAGTGACAGAAACCCTAAAGAGCAGTACTTC
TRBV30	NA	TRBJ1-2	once	CAWSGGVFSGYTF	TGTGCCTGGAGTGGGGGGGTTTTTTCTGGCTACACCTTC
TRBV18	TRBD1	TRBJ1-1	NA	CASSPPRGQQTEAFF	TGTGCCAGCTCACCACCGAGGGGGCAGCAAACTGAAGCTTTCTTT
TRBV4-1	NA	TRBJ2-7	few	CASSRGNNYEQYF	TGCGCCAGCAGCCGTGGCAACAACTACGAGCAGTACTTC
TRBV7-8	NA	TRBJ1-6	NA	CASSLDQGQSPLHF	TGTGCCAGCAGCTTAGATCAGGGCCAGTCACCCCTCCACTTT
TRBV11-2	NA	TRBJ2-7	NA	CASSLGAQGHEQYF	TGTGCCAGCAGCTTAGGAGCCCAAGGGCACGAGCAGTACTTC
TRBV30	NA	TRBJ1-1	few	CAWSSLSNTEAFF	TGTGCCTGGAGTTCGTTGAGTAACACTGAAGCTTTCTTT
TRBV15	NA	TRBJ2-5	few	CATSRDVETQYF	TGTGCCACCAGCAGAGATGTGGAGACCCAGTACTTC
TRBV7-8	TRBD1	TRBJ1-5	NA	CASSATGGGQPQHF	TGTGCCAGCAGCGCGACAGGGGGAGGGCAGCCCCAGCATTTT
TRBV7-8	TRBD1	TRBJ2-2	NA	CASSLTTGTGDFTGELFF	TGTGCCAGCAGCTTAACAACCGGGACAGGCGATTTCACCGGGGAGCTGTTTTTT
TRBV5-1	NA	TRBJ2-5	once	CATARDSQQETQYF	TGCGCCACGGCGCGGGACAGTCAACAAGAGACCCAGTACTTC
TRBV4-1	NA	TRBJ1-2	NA	CASSQGFGDGYTF	TGCGCCAGCAGCCAAGGGTTCGGGGATGGCTACACCTTC
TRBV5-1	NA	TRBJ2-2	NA	CASSSGQRGLGYTGELFF	TGCGCCAGCAGCAGCGGTCAAAGGGGCTTAGGATACACCGGGGAGCTGTTTTTT
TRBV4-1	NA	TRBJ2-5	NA	CASSQGETRETQYF	TGCGCCAGCAGCCAAGGGGAAACGAGGGAGACCCAGTACTTC
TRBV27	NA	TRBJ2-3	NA	CASSRFDPLGADTQYF	TGTGCCAGCAGCCGCTTCGACCCCCTCGGGGCAGATACGCAGTATTTT
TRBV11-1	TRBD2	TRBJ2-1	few	CASSPGTSGLNEQFF	TGTGCCAGCAGCCCCGGGACTAGCGGGCTCAATGAGCAGTTCTTC
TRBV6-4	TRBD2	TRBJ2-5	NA	CASSQFPGRERYF	TGTGCCAGCAGCCAATTCCCCGGGAGGGAACGGTACTTC
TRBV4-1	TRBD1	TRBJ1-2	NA	CASSQGGQSSEYNYGYTF	TGCGCCAGCAGCCAAGGGGGACAGAGCTCAGAGTACAACTATGGCTACACCTTC
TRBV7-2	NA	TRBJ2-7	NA	CASSLGPGDSYEQYF	TGTGCCAGCAGCTTAGGCCCGGGGGACTCCTACGAGCAGTACTTC
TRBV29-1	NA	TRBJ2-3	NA	CSVEGAGAKRTDTQYF	TGCAGCGTTGAAGGGGCAGGGGCGAAACGCACAGATACGCAGTATTTT
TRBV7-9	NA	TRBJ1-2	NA	CASSLAQADGYTF	TGTGCCAGCAGCTTAGCACAGGCGGATGGCTACACCTTC
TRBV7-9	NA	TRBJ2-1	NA	CASSLTRPAYNEQFF	TGTGCCAGCAGCTTGACCCGACCAGCCTACAATGAGCAGTTCTTC
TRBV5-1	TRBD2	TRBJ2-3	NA	CASSFRLAGDTDTQYF	TGCGCCAGCAGCTTCAGACTAGCGGGGGACACAGATACGCAGTATTTT
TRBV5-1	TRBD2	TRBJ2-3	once	CASSLAILADTDTQYF	TGCGCCAGCAGCTTGGCAATACTAGCGGACACAGATACGCAGTATTTT
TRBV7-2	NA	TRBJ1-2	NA	CASSLSGNGYTF	TGTGCCAGCAGCTTAAGCGGGAATGGCTACACCTTC
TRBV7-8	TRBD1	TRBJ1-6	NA	CASSLNGQVNSPLHF	TGTGCCAGCAGCTTAAACGGACAGGTTAATTCACCCCTCCACTTT
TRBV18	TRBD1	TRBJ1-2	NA	CASSPQGAYHYGYTF	TGTGCCAGCTCACCACAGGGGGCGTATCACTATGGCTACACCTTC